This T cell receptor (beta chain) stems from a study of beta chain features in type 1 diabetes. Study-wide findings and caveats: In all four CD4+ subsets, TCRB CDR3 length was significantly, moderately reduced in type 1 diabetes.

Via the markers CD45RO/CCR7/CD25/CD127/CD95/CD27, stem cell-like memory, regulatory, central memory and naive CD4+ cells were sorted. The V and J ends lost 3 bases and 9 bases respectively, with 15 bases between them. In germline, CDR1 is SGDLS, CDR2 YYNGEE. The CDR3 has 13 residues. A word on this clone: What it binds is not known.

The authors reverse transcribed all of the isolated RNA, so sequencing captured expressed TCRB transcripts. Only in-frame clones appear in the TCRdb table, and some are missing; sequencing was by immunoSEQ multiplex PCR. Among 680,000 or so clones, about an eighth were seen once, and the ten largest hold approximately 0.022%. The sequenced sample consisted of naive CD4+ T cells from blood. V is TRBV9 and J is TRBJ1-2; D gene uncertain. The source is a man aged 18 to 29 with type 1 diabetes. The CDR3 DNA reads as TGTGCCAGCAGCGGTGAAAATCCACCCCGCTACACCTTC. It yields the protein CASSGENPPRYTF.